The 21 T cell receptor beta chains below all came from one sample that was sequenced in a study of T cell responses to AZD1222 COVID-19 vaccine. Assay: immunoSEQ multiplex PCR; the TCRdb copy retains only in-frame clones and omits some. The repertoire holds about 97,000 clones, roughly nine tenths seen once, with about 7.5% in the top ten. The sample consisted of peripheral blood, taken on day 0 of AZD1222 vaccination. The origin of the receptors is an adult in good health.

J is TRBJ1-3 and V is TRBV19, with 7 bases identical to TRBD1. After removal of 4 bases from V and 4 bases from J, the junction contained 13 bases not matched to a gene. CDR1 is LNHDA and CDR2 is SQIVND in the germline V gene (reference sequence). CDR3 length: 17 residues. The CDR3 DNA is TGTGCCAGTAGTACCACCTCGACAGGGTTGAGGGGAAACACCATATATTTT. This sequence encodes CASSTTSTGLRGNTIYF.

CDR3 region: CASSPQVGGGNEQFF. The CDR3 coding sequence is TGTGCCAGCAGTCCCCAGGTGGGGGGGGGCAATGAGCAGTTCTTC. The chain recombines TRBV5-4 with TRBJ2-1; TRBD2 matches 7 bases. V dropped 5 bases and J dropped 6; count of bases not matched to a gene: 11. CDR1 and CDR2 from the germline V gene are SGHNT and YYREEE (reference sequence). This CDR3 has 15 residues.

V usage is TRBV19 and J usage is TRBJ1-5, with no clear D. This CDR3 comprises 13 residues. From germline, CDR1 is LNHDA and CDR2 SQIVND (reference sequence). The V end lost 7 bases, the J end lost 3 bases, and 10 bases lay between the germline ends. The CDR3 sequence is CASTESLNQPQHF. CDR3 sequence (DNA): TGTGCCAGTACAGAATCCCTCAATCAGCCCCAGCATTTT.

V gene TRBV6-5 combines with J gene TRBJ1-1; D ambiguous. Trimming pared 10 bases from V and 1 base from J, leaving 19 bases between. This CDR3 is built from 15 residues. Germline loops: CDR1 MNHEY, CDR2 SVGAGI. The chain's CDR3 is CATFSSTNRNTEAFF. The CDR3, as DNA: TGTGCCACATTTTCCTCCACGAATAGGAACACTGAAGCTTTCTTT.

CDR3 residues: CASSPGQGDGYTF. CDR3 bases: TGTGCCAGCAGCCCGGGACAGGGGGATGGCTACACCTTC. This chain links TRBV12-3 or TRBV12-4 with TRBJ1-2; 11 nucleotides agree with TRBD1. This CDR3 comprises 13 residues. V dropped 6 bases and J dropped 6; count of bases not matched to a gene: 3.

The chain has TRBV19 and TRBJ1-3; D is unresolved. CDR1 and CDR2 from the germline V gene are LNHDA and SQIVND (reference sequence). V lost 8 bases to trimming and J lost 4 bases, with 12 bases between them. The CDR3 length is 13 residues. The chain's CDR3 is CASLETGGNTIYF. The CDR3 DNA is TGTGCCAGTTTAGAAACTGGCGGAAACACCATATATTTT.

The gene calls are TRBV7-9 and TRBJ1-1, with D unclear. Germline V gene data show CDR1 as SEHNR and CDR2 as FQNEAQ (reference sequence). The V end lost 5 bases, the J end lost 2 bases, and 9 bases lay between the germline ends. The CDR3 has 13 residues. The CDR3 here is CASSTGLNTEAFF. CDR3 coding DNA: TGTGCCAGCAGCACGGGTCTTAACACTGAAGCTTTCTTT.

The V and J genes are TRBV7-9 and TRBJ1-6; D unclear. Germline CDR1 reads SEHNR; CDR2 reads FQNEAQ (reference sequence). Trimming pared 5 bases from V and 10 bases from J, leaving 18 bases between. This CDR3 comprises 15 residues. CDR3: CASSPVDGGYSPLHF. The CDR3 bases are TGTGCCAGCAGCCCGGTAGACGGAGGGTACTCACCCCTCCACTTT.

This chain links TRBV3-1 (or the pseudogene TRBV3-2) with TRBJ1-2; TRBD1 matches at 7 bases. The CDR3 spans 16 residues. The V and J ends lost 7 bases and 2 bases, in that order; junction bases with no gene match: 13. The germline V gene encodes CDR1 LGHDT and CDR2 YNNKEL (reference sequence). The CDR3 nucleotides are TGTGCCAGCACTCAGGGGGGAATTTGGACGAACTATGGCTACACCTTC. Translated: CASTQGGIWTNYGYTF.

V and J are TRBV6-2 or TRBV6-3 and TRBJ1-5; no clear D gene. The CDR3 totals 14 residues. CDR1 is MNHEY and CDR2 is SVGEGT in the germline V gene. Trimming left V 4 bases short and J 0 bases short, with 7 bases between. CDR3 sequence: CASSSGYSNQPQHF. The CDR3 nucleotides are TGTGCCAGCAGTTCCGGTTATAGCAATCAGCCCCAGCATTTT.

V and J are TRBV7-5 and TRBJ1-5. TRBV7-5 is tagged as a pseudogene. This CDR3 has 13 amino acids. This CDR3 is CARSPTGGRPQHF. The CDR3 nucleotides read TGTGCCAGAAGCCCGACAGGAGGGCGGCCCCAGCATTTT.

V gene TRBV7-8 combines with J gene TRBJ2-7; 12 bases align to TRBD1. The V and J ends lost 3 bases and 7 bases, in that order; junction bases with no gene match: 7. Germline CDR1 and CDR2: SGHVS and FQNEAQ. This CDR3 is 15 amino acids long. In nucleotides, the CDR3 is TGTGCCAGCAGCTTCCGGGACAGGGGGCGTTGGGAGCAGTACTTC. It encodes CASSFRDRGRWEQYF.

This clone was counted a single time. The gene calls are TRBV27 and TRBJ2-7, with 8 positions matching TRBD1. J was trimmed by 3 bases and V by 8 bases; bases with no gene match: 9. The CDR3 consists of 14 residues. The germline CDR1 and CDR2 sequences are MNHEY and SMNVEV (reference sequence). The CDR3 reads CASQTGTGGYEQYF. CDR3 in DNA: TGTGCCAGCCAAACCGGGACAGGCGGCTACGAGCAGTACTTC.

The chain carries TRBV21-1 and TRBJ2-2; the D segment call TRBD2 is taken from the table without a DNA check. TRBV21-1 is flagged as a pseudogene. The CDR3 consists of 15 residues. CDR3 loop: CASTWRALDTGELFF. The CDR3 DNA reads as TGTGCCAGCACCTGGAGGGCCTTGGACACCGGGGAGCTGTTTTTT.

This chain connects TRBV7-3 to TRBJ2-3; D might be TRBD1 or TRBD2, each matching 5 bases. The V gene lost 5 bases and the J gene lost 0 bases, with 18 bases spanning the gap. The germline gives CDR1 SGHTA, CDR2 FQGTGA. The CDR3 is 17 amino acids. CDR3 region: CASSVGTGITSTDTQYF. DNA of the CDR3: TGTGCCAGCAGCGTTGGGACGGGTATTACTAGCACAGATACGCAGTATTTT.

V and J are TRBV3-1 (or the pseudogene TRBV3-2) and TRBJ1-3; D ambiguous. The V end was cut by 4 bases, the J end by 3 bases, with 7 bases between. Germline-derived CDR1 and CDR2 are LGHDT and YNNKEL (reference sequence). The CDR3 is 13 residues long. Here the CDR3 DNA reads TGTGCCAGCAGCCCGACGCTTGGAAACACCATATATTTT. This gives the protein CASSPTLGNTIYF.

The rearrangement links TRBV10-1 to TRBJ1-1, with TRBD1 matching 10 bases. In germline, CDR1 is WNHNN, CDR2 SYGVQD (reference sequence). The CDR3 loop spans 14 amino acids. The J segment lost 4 bases and the V segment lost 4 bases, leaving 3 bases of the junction unmatched. The CDR3 nucleotides read TGCGCCAGCAGTGGGACAGGGGGGAGCACTGAAGCTTTCTTT. It encodes CASSGTGGSTEAFF.

This clone appeared a single time. The rearrangement uses TRBV19 and TRBJ2-5; the match to TRBD2 covers 7 bases. CDR3 length equals 16 residues. Trimming removed 0 bases from V and 8 bases from J; junction bases left unmatched: 12. Germline V gene sequence: CDR1 LNHDA, CDR2 SQIVND (reference sequence). The CDR3 DNA sequence: TGTGCCAGTAGTATAGAAGGGAATGTCGGCGGGAGTACCCAGTACTTC. Translating gives CASSIEGNVGGSTQYF.

The chain carries TRBV7-3 and TRBJ2-1, with a tentative D call TRBD2 (5 bases). The V end was cut by 6 bases, the J end by 6 bases, with 12 bases between. CDR1 and CDR2 from the germline V gene are SGHTA and FQGTGA. The CDR3 length is 13 residues. The CDR3 loop is CASSSGSGNEQFF. The CDR3 nucleotides are TGTGCCAGCAGTTCGGGGTCGGGCAATGAGCAGTTCTTC.

The gene calls are TRBV5-1 and TRBJ1-1, with 12 bases lining up with TRBD1. Germline V gene lookup returns CDR1 SGHRS and CDR2 YFSETQ. CDR3 length equals 14 residues. With 3 bases clipped from V and 11 bases from J, the junction kept 8 bases outside the gene matches. Written as DNA, the CDR3 is TGCGCCAGCAGCTCCCGGGACAGGGGGCAGCTGGCTTTCTTT. Protein: CASSSRDRGQLAFF.

This sequence joins TRBV7-2 and TRBJ2-3; D may correspond to TRBD1 or TRBD2 (5 bases each). V was trimmed by 5 bases and J by 2 bases, leaving 17 bases between them. CDR3 length: 16 amino acids. Germline loops: CDR1 SGHTA, CDR2 FQGNSA. The CDR3 loop reads CASSLGSLGPTDTQYF. The CDR3, as DNA: TGTGCCAGCAGCCTAGGGAGTTTGGGGCCCACAGATACGCAGTATTTT. Supplemented by reference TRBV7-2 and TRBJ2-3, the full variable domain reads GAGVSQSPSNKVTEKGKDVELRCDPISGHTALYWYRQSLGQGLEFLIYFQGNSAPDKSGLPSDRFSAERTGGSVSTLTIQRTQQEDSAVYLCASSLGSLGPTDTQYFGPGTRLTVL.